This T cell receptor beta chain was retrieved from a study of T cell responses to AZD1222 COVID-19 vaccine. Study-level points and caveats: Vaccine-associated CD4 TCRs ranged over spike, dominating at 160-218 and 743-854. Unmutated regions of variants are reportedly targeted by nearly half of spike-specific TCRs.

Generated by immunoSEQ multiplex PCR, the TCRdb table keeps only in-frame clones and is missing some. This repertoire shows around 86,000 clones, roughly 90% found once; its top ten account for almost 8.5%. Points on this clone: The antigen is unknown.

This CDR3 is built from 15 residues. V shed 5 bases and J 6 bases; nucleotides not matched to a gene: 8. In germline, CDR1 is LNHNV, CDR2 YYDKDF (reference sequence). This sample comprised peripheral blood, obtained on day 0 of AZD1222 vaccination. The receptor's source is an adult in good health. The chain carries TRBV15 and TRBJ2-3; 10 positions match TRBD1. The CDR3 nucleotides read TGTGCCACCAGCCCACGGACAGGGGGAACGGATACGCAGTATTTT. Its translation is CATSPRTGGTDTQYF.